Listed here is a single T cell receptor (beta chain). Its antigen is undetermined. The source of the sample is a study of monozygotic twins with inflammatory bowel disease. Two nested PCRs, approximately 16 and 10 cycles, amplified TCRalpha and TCRbeta cDNA. TCRdb reprocessed the 5' RACE reads and stores each CDR3 protein as one record, lacking DNA. The table counts more than 300,000 distinct CDR3 sequences; around 2.6% lies in the top ten. General observations from the study: In patient repertoires, differing immunosuppressive treatments may have added some variability. Lower TCRbeta diversity (inverse Simpson) was seen in IBD patients than in healthy co-twins.

The TCR was taken from a human donor with ulcerative colitis or Crohn's disease, or a healthy co-twin of an affected twin (not recorded which). Specimen: blood.

The CDR3 here is CASSQDPGGQGYTEAFF. The J gene is TRBJ1-1, the V gene TRBV4-3; TCRdb picks TRBD1, but there is no DNA to check that call. CDR3 length equals 17 residues. Germline V gene sequence: CDR1 LGHNA, CDR2 YSLEER.